This entry lists 27 T cell receptor beta chains sequenced from one sample in a study of blood T cells in healthy people across ages. A sample-barcoded 5' primer and a J-beta primer mix were used in a second PCR of roughly 6 to 11 cycles. TCRdb processed the 5' RACE reads anew with MiXCR; each CDR3 protein has one entry. The sample has about 1.7 million distinct CDR3 sequences, 25% to 30% seen once. The sequenced sample consisted of blood. Receptors were obtained from a woman aged 25 to 39 in good health.

This clonotype turned up a few times. The rearrangement links TRBV7-9 to TRBJ2-1; D is unclear. The V end was cut by 5 bases, the J end by 13 bases, with 24 bases between. CDR1 is SEHNR, CDR2 FQNEAQ, per germline (reference sequence). CDR3 length: 15 amino acids. CDR3 DNA sequence: TGTGCCAGCAGCGAAGGATCCAGTTCTCGGATCCGTCAGTTCTTC. Its protein product is CASSEGSSSRIRQFF.

The chain has TRBV7-2 and TRBJ2-1, with TRBD1 matching over 7 bases. V shed 1 base, J shed 0 bases, and the junction held 3 bases outside the gene matches. Per germline, CDR1 SGHTA and CDR2 FQGNSA. The CDR3 contains 16 residues. CDR3 region: CASSLEGANSYNEQFF. The CDR3 DNA reads TGTGCCAGCAGCTTAGAGGGGGCTAACTCCTACAATGAGCAGTTCTTC.

A remark on this clonotype: Relative to the germline gene, one junction end is altered; a read error may explain this. The chain links TRBV27 to TRBJ2-3; 8 bases are shared with TRBD1. The CDR3 is 15 amino acids. Per the germline V gene, CDR1 is MNHEY and CDR2 is SMNVEV (reference sequence). CDR3 protein: CACSLTGGGGDTQYF. The CDR3 bases are TGTGCCTGCAGTTTAACAGGGGGAGGTGGAGATACGCAGTATTTT.

The chain is built from TRBV18 and TRBJ1-2; 11 bases are a match to TRBD1. CDR3 length: 17 amino acids. Germline V gene lookup returns CDR1 KGHSH and CDR2 LQKENI. V was pared by 2 bases and J by 7 bases, with 12 bases of the junction left unmatched. CDR3 loop: CASSPADRGRVGRGYTF. The CDR3 DNA is TGTGCCAGCTCACCAGCGGACAGGGGGCGAGTGGGACGTGGCTACACCTTC.

The chain employs TRBV18 and TRBJ2-7; D is possibly TRBD1 (5 bases). The end of the DNA is better explained by TRBJ2-5, so the J call may be wrong. Germline CDR1 reads KGHSH; CDR2 reads LQKENI. This CDR3 spans 15 amino acids. The CDR3 DNA sequence: TGTGCCAGCTCACCTCCACAGGCACGGGTGGAGACCCAGTACTTC. This gives the protein CASSPPQARVETQYF.

This clonotype occurred many times. In DNA, the CDR3 is TGCAGTGCCGAGACCCCGGGACGCTCCTACGAGCAGTACTTC. Translating it yields CSAETPGRSYEQYF. J is TRBJ2-7 and V is TRBV20-1; D is tentatively TRBD1 or TRBD2 (5 bases each). The germline gives CDR1 DFQATT, CDR2 SNEGSKA (reference sequence). The CDR3 covers 14 residues. V dropped 6 bases and J dropped 0 bases, with 15 bases sitting between them.

This clonotype was recorded a few times. The chain employs TRBV29-1 and TRBJ2-5; perhaps TRBD2 as D (6 bases). Trimming pared 5 bases from V and 11 bases from J, leaving 21 bases between. This CDR3 comprises 13 residues. From germline, CDR1 is SQVTM and CDR2 ANQGSEA. The CDR3 coding sequence is TGCAGCGTTCATCGGTCGGGAGTGGGGGAGCAGTACTTC. Amino acids: CSVHRSGVGEQYF.

The chain has TRBV15 and TRBJ2-7, with 7 bases fitting TRBD1. This CDR3 comprises 14 residues. V trimming: 8 bases; J trimming: 2 bases; junction bases outside the gene matches: 9. From germline, CDR1 is LNHNV and CDR2 YYDKDF (reference sequence). The DNA for the CDR3 is TGTGCCACCGGCCAGGGGGACGGCCCCTACGAGCAGTACTTC. Translation: CATGQGDGPYEQYF.

This clonotype was seen once. This sequence joins TRBV11-2 and TRBJ1-5; D remains unclear. Trimming stripped 4 bases from V and 4 bases from J, with 8 bases between. This CDR3 has 13 amino acids. Germline CDR1 SGHAT, CDR2 FQNNGV. The CDR3 DNA sequence: TGTGCCAGCAGCTCAGCAATTAATCAGCCCCAGCATTTT. This sequence encodes CASSSAINQPQHF.

This clonotype was recorded at least ten times. This chain uses TRBV6-5 with TRBJ2-7; 9 bases are shared with TRBD1. Germline values: CDR1 MNHEY, CDR2 SVGAGI. This CDR3 comprises 18 residues. J lost 1 base, V lost 4 bases, and 14 bases had no gene match. The CDR3 loop reads CASSSSPGQGRRSYEQYF. The CDR3 DNA follows: TGTGCCAGCAGTTCCTCCCCGGGACAGGGTAGGAGATCCTACGAGCAGTACTTC.

CDR3 sequence reads: CASTRFREPSYNEQFF. The CDR3 DNA reads TGTGCCAGCACCCGCTTCAGGGAACCCTCCTACAATGAGCAGTTCTTC. V usage is TRBV2 and J usage is TRBJ2-1; D is perhaps TRBD1 (5 bases). The V gene lost 7 bases and the J gene lost 0 bases, with 16 bases spanning the gap. Germline V gene sequence: CDR1 SNHLY, CDR2 FYNNEI. The CDR3 covers 16 residues.

The sample holds many counts of this clonotype. The chain uses TRBV12-3 or TRBV12-4 and TRBJ2-5; D remains unclear. Trimming left V 3 bases short and J 4 bases short, with 9 bases between. CDR3 size: 13 residues. DNA for the CDR3: TGTGCCAGCAGTTTTCTTGGGCGAGAGACCCAGTACTTC. Its protein is CASSFLGRETQYF.

The count of this clonotype is one. The chain combines TRBV6-6 with TRBJ1-2; 10 nucleotides agree with TRBD1. Germline loops: CDR1 MNHNY, CDR2 SVGAGI (reference sequence). The CDR3 extends over 14 amino acids. Unmatched junction bases numbered 4, after V lost 5 bases and J lost 4 bases. The DNA for the CDR3 is TGTGCCAGCAGTCGACAGGGGGCAACCTATGGCTACACCTTC. Its translation: CASSRQGATYGYTF.

This clonotype came up a few times. A much larger clonotype is one base distant, so this may be a read error. This chain uses TRBV4-1 with TRBJ2-7, with a possible D match to TRBD1 (5 bases). Germline CDR1 and CDR2: MGHRA and YSYEKL. V was clipped by 5 bases and J by 2 bases, with 16 bases between them. CDR3 length: 15 amino acids. CDR3 sequence reads: CASSALSDTPYEQYF. The CDR3 nucleotides are TGCGCCAGCAGCGCCTTATCGGACACTCCCTACGAGCAGTACTTC.

In its sample, this clonotype was seen a few times. This could be a read error, since a much larger clone is one nucleotide away. This chain uses TRBV15 with TRBJ2-7; D may be TRBD1 (6 bases). Looked up from germline, CDR1 is LNHNV and CDR2 is YYDKDF (reference sequence). V lost 1 base and J lost 7, with 26 bases in between. The CDR3 loop spans 18 amino acids. The CDR3 sequence: CATSRGSGWGTRGVEQYF. CDR3 nucleotide sequence: TGTGCCACCAGCAGAGGTTCTGGCTGGGGGACAAGGGGCGTTGAGCAGTACTTC.

This chain links TRBV6-6 with TRBJ1-2; 8 bases agree with TRBD1. This CDR3 spans 15 amino acids. From germline, CDR1 is MNHNY and CDR2 SVGAGI (reference sequence). V trimming: 2 bases; J trimming: 8 bases; junction bases outside the gene matches: 10. The CDR3 region is CASSYTTGTGGGYTF. The DNA of the CDR3 is TGTGCCAGCAGTTACACCACCGGGACAGGAGGCGGCTACACCTTC.

The V gene is TRBV7-2, the J gene TRBJ2-3; tentatively, D is TRBD1 (6 bases). Trimming pared 5 bases from V and 0 bases from J, leaving 12 bases between. The CDR3 spans 15 residues. Germline lookup yields CDR1 SGHTA and CDR2 FQGNSA. The CDR3 here is CASSPPGHSTDTQYF. The DNA of the CDR3 is TGTGCCAGCAGCCCTCCGGGACACAGCACAGATACGCAGTATTTT. The full variable domain, rest sourced from reference TRBV7-2 and TRBJ2-3, is GAGVSQSPSNKVTEKGKDVELRCDPISGHTALYWYRQSLGQGLEFLIYFQGNSAPDKSGLPSDRFSAERTGGSVSTLTIQRTQQEDSAVYLCASSPPGHSTDTQYFGPGTRLTVL.

With regard to this clonotype: Mismatch with germline at one junction end may stem from a read error. The V call is TRBV5-1, the J call TRBJ2-5; D is perhaps TRBD1 (6 bases). CDR3 length: 14 residues. Germline V gene lookup returns CDR1 SGHRS and CDR2 YFSETQ. CDR3 protein: CASSTGTNQGTQYF. CDR3 nucleotides: TGCGCCAGCAGCACGGGGACAAATCAAGGGACCCAGTACTTC.

The chain uses TRBV15 and TRBJ2-7, with D perhaps TRBD1 (6 bases). Deletions cut 0 bases from V and 3 bases from J, with 15 bases between. The CDR3 contains 16 residues. Germline V gene lookup returns CDR1 LNHNV and CDR2 YYDKDF (reference sequence). DNA of the CDR3: TGTGCCACCAGCAGAGATCGGGCAGGGACATTCTACGAGCAGTACTTC. It specifies CATSRDRAGTFYEQYF.

Points on this clonotype: A much larger clone lies one base from this, so it may be a read error. The chain combines TRBV18 with TRBJ2-5; D not certain. The V end lost 2 bases, the J end lost 1 base, and 5 bases lay between the germline ends. Germline-derived CDR1 and CDR2 are KGHSH and LQKENI. The CDR3 runs 13 residues. As DNA, the CDR3 is TGTGCCAGCTCACCAACAGCCCAAGAGACCCAGTACTTC. Amino acids: CASSPTAQETQYF.

This clonotype was seen at least ten times. Germline is not matched at one junction end, which may reflect a read error. The V call is TRBV5-1, the J call TRBJ2-7; D might be TRBD2 (6 bases). Germline V gene lookup returns CDR1 SGHRS and CDR2 YFSETQ. The CDR3 totals 14 residues. Written as DNA, the CDR3 is TGTGCCAGCAGTTTAGGCGCGGGAAGCTACGAGCAGTACTTC. Residues: CASSLGAGSYEQYF. Together with reference TRBV5-1 and TRBJ2-7, the CDR3 gives the full variable domain: KAGVTQTPRYLIKTRGQQVTLSCSPISGHRSVSWYQQTPGQGLQFLFEYFSETQRNKGNFPGRFSGRQFSNSRSEMNVSTLELGDSALYLCASSLGAGSYEQYFGPGTRLTVT.

With respect to this clonotype: The DNA is left out, because the CDR3 cannot be placed on it with certainty; the CDR3 is given as TCRdb lists it. V is TRBV2 and J is TRBJ1-4; the table calls TRBD1, which could not be checked here. Per the germline V gene, CDR1 is SNHLY and CDR2 is FYNNEI. The CDR3 is 15 amino acids long, termini counted. The CDR3 here is CASSDSGQGNEKLFF.

A remark on this clonotype: An end of the junction differs from the germline gene, which may be a read error. The chain has TRBV4-1 and TRBJ1-6, with D possibly matching TRBD1 (5 bases). CDR3 length equals 16 residues. From germline, CDR1 is MGHRA and CDR2 YSYEKL. This chain's CDR3 is CASNQAPLGAGSPLHF. In DNA, the CDR3 is TGCGCCAGCAACCAAGCCCCCCTTGGGGCGGGTTCACCCCTCCACTTT.

This clonotype was seen a few times. The junction differs from germline at one of its ends, possibly a read error. The chain couples TRBV24-1 to TRBJ1-5, with TRBD1 identical over 7 bases. CDR1 and CDR2 from the germline V gene are KGHDR and SFDVKD. This CDR3 has 15 amino acids. The CDR3 coding sequence is TGTGCCGCCAGTGACCACGGACAGGCGGGTCAGCCCCAGCATTTT. Translated: CAASDHGQAGQPQHF.

This sequence joins TRBV6-2 or TRBV6-3 and TRBJ2-7; D call uncertain. The germline gives CDR1 MNHEY, CDR2 SVGEGT. CDR3 size: 14 residues. Trimming cost V 2 bases and J 4 bases, with 12 bases left between them. DNA for the CDR3: TGTGCCAGCAGTTACGCCGACCCTCCTTACGAGCAGTACTTC. Its translation is CASSYADPPYEQYF.

This clonotype was observed a few times. V gene TRBV4-2 combines with J gene TRBJ1-4; 9 bases agree with TRBD1. Germline loops: CDR1 LGHNA, CDR2 YNFKEQ. This CDR3 comprises 15 residues. V gave up 3 bases and J gave up 4 bases; unmatched junction bases: 3. Here the CDR3 DNA reads TGTGCCAGCAGCCAGGGGGACAGGGATAATGAAAAACTGTTTTTT. This encodes CASSQGDRDNEKLFF.

This chain uses TRBV14 with TRBJ2-1; 10 positions match TRBD2. The CDR3 loop spans 15 amino acids. Trimming at V came to 5 bases and at J to 7 bases, leaving 8 bases not matched to a gene. Germline lookup yields CDR1 SGHDN and CDR2 FVKESK. The CDR3 nucleotides read TGTGCCAGCAGCACCACTAGCGGGATTTTAAATGAGCAGTTCTTC. This codes for CASSTTSGILNEQFF.